Shown below are 9 T cell receptor beta chains from a single sample sequenced in a study of blood T cell repertoires in COVID-19. Data came from immunoSEQ multiplex PCR; TCRdb stores just in-frame clones and leaves some out. The repertoire holds approximately 250,000 clones, with approximately 89% as singletons. Sequenced sample: peripheral blood. These receptors were obtained from a man aged 35 to 55 with active or convalescent COVID-19.

This chain links TRBV6-5 with TRBJ2-1; D might be TRBD2 (5 bases). V shed 6 bases and J shed 6 bases, with 9 bases lying between them. The length of the CDR3 is 12 residues. Germline V gene data show CDR1 as MNHEY and CDR2 as SVGAGI. The CDR3 sequence is CASSPTSNEQFF. For the CDR3, the DNA is TGTGCCAGCAGCCCAACTAGCAATGAGCAGTTCTTC.

The V gene is TRBV20-1, the J gene TRBJ1-4; D not resolved. This CDR3 has 11 residues. Trimming took off 7 bases at V and 4 bases at J, with 7 bases between the two ends. CDR1 is DFQATT, CDR2 SNEGSKA, per germline (reference sequence). The CDR3 sequence is CSGEVNEKLFF. CDR3 nucleotide sequence: TGCAGTGGAGAAGTTAATGAAAAACTGTTTTTT.

This clone was recorded only once. The chain employs TRBV28 and TRBJ1-1; the D is unclear. The germline V gene encodes CDR1 MDHEN and CDR2 SYDVKM. V lost 3 bases and J lost 0, with 8 bases in between. The CDR3 is made up of 14 amino acids. The CDR3 spells CASSLTTLNTEAFF. The DNA of the CDR3 is TGTGCCAGCAGTTTGACAACCCTGAACACTGAAGCTTTCTTT.

The chain carries TRBV6-5 and TRBJ2-7, with no clear D. Trimming pared 5 bases from V and 0 bases from J, leaving 11 bases between. Germline V gene data show CDR1 as MNHEY and CDR2 as SVGAGI. The CDR3 spans 14 residues. The CDR3 DNA is TGTGCCAGCAGTATCCGGGTGGGCTCCTACGAGCAGTACTTC. As protein: CASSIRVGSYEQYF.

V gene TRBV3-1 (or the pseudogene TRBV3-2) combines with J gene TRBJ1-5; possible D gene TRBD1, 5 bases. CDR3 length: 15 residues. CDR1 is LGHDT and CDR2 is YNNKEL in the germline V gene (reference sequence). The V end was cut by 0 bases, the J end by 6 bases, with 12 bases between. CDR3 sequence: CASSQDLGGGQPQHF. The CDR3 DNA sequence: TGTGCCAGCAGCCAAGATTTGGGGGGAGGTCAGCCCCAGCATTTT.

The genes are TRBV28 and TRBJ1-1; TRBD1 matches at 8 bases. CDR3 length: 16 amino acids. From germline, CDR1 is MDHEN and CDR2 SYDVKM. The V segment lost 5 bases and the J segment 5 bases; nucleotides outside the gene matches: 13. The CDR3 protein is CASSLPGQGVRTEAFF. In DNA, the CDR3 is TGTGCCAGCAGTCTTCCTGGACAGGGAGTGCGGACTGAAGCTTTCTTT. Drawing the rest from reference TRBV28 and TRBJ1-1, the complete variable domain is DVKVTQSSRYLVKRTGEKVFLECVQDMDHENMFWYRQDPGLGLRLIYFSYDVKMKEKGDIPEGYSVSREKKERFSLILESASTNQTSMYLCASSLPGQGVRTEAFFGQGTRLTVV.

The CDR3 spells CASILGGEQYF. The CDR3, as DNA: TGTGCCAGCATATTGGGGGGTGAGCAGTACTTC. The chain carries TRBV5-6 and TRBJ2-7, with a weak D call TRBD2 (6 bases). V was trimmed by 6 bases and J by 7 bases, leaving 11 bases between them. Germline CDR1 is SGHDT and CDR2 is YYEEEE. The CDR3 length is 11 residues.

The chain has TRBV3-1 (or the pseudogene TRBV3-2) and TRBJ1-1; a weak D match, TRBD1 (6 bases). Per germline, CDR1 LGHDT and CDR2 YNNKEL (reference sequence). CDR3 size: 15 residues. V lost 4 bases to trimming and J lost 4 bases, with 16 bases between them. Here the CDR3 reads CASSRATGPATEAFF. The CDR3 DNA reads TGTGCCAGCAGCCGCGCTACAGGGCCAGCCACTGAAGCTTTCTTT.

The rearrangement uses TRBV5-6 and TRBJ2-6; tentatively, D is TRBD1 (5 bases). CDR3 length equals 17 residues. CDR1 and CDR2 (germline): SGHDT, YYEEEE. Between the trimmed V and J ends, which lost 3 bases and 0 bases, there was a span of 13 bases. CDR3 sequence (DNA): TGTGCCAGCAGCTCGCCAATACAGGACTCTGGGGCCAACGTCCTGACTTTC. The encoded protein is CASSSPIQDSGANVLTF. The variable domain in full, completed from reference TRBV5-6 and TRBJ2-6, reads DAGVTQSPTHLIKTRGQQVTLRCSPKSGHDTVSWYQQALGQGPQFIFQYYEEEERQRGNFPDRFSGHQFPNYSSELNVNALLLGDSALYLCASSSPIQDSGANVLTFGAGSRLTVL.